A single T cell receptor (beta chain) is shown here with its context. Per the authors' pipeline: Counts of nucleated cells, estimated from reference gene primer amplification, were obtained. Method: immunoSEQ multiplex PCR; TCRdb's copy keeps in-frame clones and lacks some. That table furnishes V, J and clone size, whereas the DNA furnished D and trimming. This sample has a few hundred thousand clones, with around 90% found just once. These data belong to a study of blood T cell repertoires in COVID-19. On the study more broadly: T cells, B-cell-depleted T cells, or PBMCs supplied cDNA or gDNA.

Cohort assignment relied on participant-reported clinical history. A PCR-confirmed or clinician-diagnosed COVID-19 case had contacted exposed participants within 2 weeks of entry. The receptor comes from a man aged 30-40 years who had been exposed to COVID-19. The sequenced sample was PBMCs or T cells enriched from blood (not recorded which).

CDR3 in amino acids: CASSPRGQSNEKLFF. In DNA form, the CDR3 reads TGTGCCAGCAGTCCCCGGGGACAGTCTAATGAAAAACTGTTTTTT. The chain couples TRBV28 to TRBJ1-4; 7 bases line up with TRBD1. V lost 5 bases to trimming and J lost 3 bases; unmatched junction nucleotides: 6. The germline V gene encodes CDR1 MDHEN and CDR2 SYDVKM. This CDR3 has 15 amino acids.